This T cell receptor (beta chain) was found in a study of shared clonotypes between healthy human individuals. Regarding the study as a whole: Generation probability values for non-shared clonotypes were lower than those for clonotypes shared by all four donors.

The naive CD8 fraction comprised CD45RO-negative cells positively selected for CCR7 and excluded terminally differentiated effector memory CD45RA+ cells. Profiling relied on immunoSEQ multiplex PCR, and the TCRdb table lists in-frame clones only, not all of them. Among roughly 2,000,000 clones, 93% were seen once, and the ten largest hold 1.5% to 2%. In its sample, this clone was seen once. The antigen is unknown. The specimen sequenced was naive CD8+ T cells from PBMCs. This sequence was found in a man aged 18-30 years in good health. Some clones in this sample may be carry-over from other donors' samples.

The CDR3 DNA sequence: TGTGCCAGCAGCTCCCTGGAGGGGAACTACGAGCAGTACTTC. Amino acid sequence: CASSSLEGNYEQYF. This rearrangement joins TRBV11-2 to TRBJ2-7, with a possible D match to TRBD2 (6 bases). V was trimmed by 4 bases and J by 3 bases, leaving 13 bases between them. CDR3 length equals 14 residues. Germline V CDR1 and CDR2: SGHAT, FQNNGV.